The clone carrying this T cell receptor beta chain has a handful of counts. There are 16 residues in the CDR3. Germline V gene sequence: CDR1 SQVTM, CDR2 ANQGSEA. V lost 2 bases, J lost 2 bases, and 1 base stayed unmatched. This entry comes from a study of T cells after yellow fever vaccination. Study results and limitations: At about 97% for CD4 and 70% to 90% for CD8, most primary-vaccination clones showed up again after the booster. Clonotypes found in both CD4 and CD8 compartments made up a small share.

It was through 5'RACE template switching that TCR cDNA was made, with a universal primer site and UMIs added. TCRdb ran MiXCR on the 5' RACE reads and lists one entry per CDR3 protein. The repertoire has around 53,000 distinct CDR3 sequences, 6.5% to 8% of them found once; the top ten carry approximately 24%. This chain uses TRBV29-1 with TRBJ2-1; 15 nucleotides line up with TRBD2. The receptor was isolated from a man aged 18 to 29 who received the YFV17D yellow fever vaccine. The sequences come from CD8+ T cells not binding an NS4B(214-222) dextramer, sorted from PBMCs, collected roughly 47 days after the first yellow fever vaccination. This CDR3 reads CSVEWTSGGAYNEQFF. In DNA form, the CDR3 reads TGCAGCGTTGAATGGACTAGCGGGGGGGCCTACAATGAGCAGTTCTTC.